This TCR beta chain is drawn from a study of identical twins. General study points: Beta out-of-frame twin sharing showed a weaker excess. Abundant beta clonotypes from cord blood bore fewer insertions; memory repertoires lacked this pattern.

Unique molecular identifiers were in the cDNA, with template-switch universal primer binding. MiXCR, applied by TCRdb to the 5' RACE reads, yields one record per CDR3 protein. The table includes roughly 230,000 distinct CDR3 sequences, about 8.3% detected once. This clonotype has just a few counts. Its antigen is unidentified. This same sample was also part of a study on yellow fever vaccine responses in identical twins.

Sequencing was carried out using CD8+ T cells sorted from blood. The sequence was obtained from a woman between 18 and 29 years old in good health.

CDR3 in DNA: TGTGCCAGCAGCTTAGTTAGCGGGAACTCCTACGAGCAGTACTTC. Encoded protein: CASSLVSGNSYEQYF. This chain joins TRBV7-2 and TRBJ2-7; 8 positions match TRBD2. Unmatched junction bases numbered 2, after V lost 1 base and J lost 0 bases. The CDR3 is 15 residues long. Germline CDR1 and CDR2: SGHTA and FQGNSA.